These 32 T cell receptor beta chains share one sample of origin, sequenced in a study of cytomegalovirus exposure and HLA in healthy donors. Clones were read by immunoSEQ multiplex PCR, and TCRdb kept only the in-frame ones, dropping some. The table includes some 170,000 clones, about 89% detected once. The sample taken for sequencing was PBMCs. The receptor source for this set is a man aged 25 to 45 in good health and CMV-seropositive.

The chain is built from TRBV5-1 and TRBJ1-3; D unresolved. Germline V gene data show CDR1 as SGHRS and CDR2 as YFSETQ. CDR3 length: 16 residues. Trimming cost V 0 bases and J 4 bases, with 14 bases left between them. CDR3 DNA: TGCGCCAGCAGCTTGGTTGGGTCGAGGGCCGGAAACACCATATATTTT. This gives the protein CASSLVGSRAGNTIYF. The full variable domain, completed using reference TRBV5-1 and TRBJ1-3, is KAGVTQTPRYLIKTRGQQVTLSCSPISGHRSVSWYQQTPGQGLQFLFEYFSETQRNKGNFPGRFSGRQFSNSRSEMNVSTLELGDSALYLCASSLVGSRAGNTIYFGEGSWLTVV.

This clone is a singleton in its sample. The chain carries TRBV5-1 and TRBJ2-7; no firm D call. This CDR3 has 15 residues. Trimming left V 4 bases short and J 4 bases short, with 18 bases between. In germline, CDR1 is SGHRS, CDR2 YFSETQ. In DNA form, the CDR3 reads TGCGCCAGCAGCCTGAACCCTTCCACCGTTTACGAGCAGTACTTC. Translating gives CASSLNPSTVYEQYF.

The chain has TRBV5-6 and TRBJ2-7, with TRBD1 matching over 12 bases. CDR3 length: 15 residues. The trim removed 4 bases at V and 5 bases at J, leaving 7 bases unmatched. Per the germline V gene, CDR1 is SGHDT and CDR2 is YYEEEE. DNA for the CDR3: TGTGCCAGCAGCCGGGGGGACAGGGGGCGCGACGAGCAGTACTTC. Its protein is CASSRGDRGRDEQYF.

The J gene is TRBJ1-1, the V gene TRBV7-2; possibly TRBD1 for D (5 bases). The CDR3 covers 15 residues. Per the germline V gene, CDR1 is SGHTA and CDR2 is FQGNSA. Trimming shortened V by 4 bases and J by 7 bases, and 19 bases separated the two germline ends. The CDR3 DNA is TGTGCCAGCAGCTCGAGATCAACGGGACGTCATGAAGCTTTCTTT. Translation: CASSSRSTGRHEAFF.

This clone has only a few counts. The chain's CDR3 is CASSPGQGNRNTIYF. In DNA form, the CDR3 reads TGTGCCAGCAGCCCAGGACAGGGCAACAGAAACACCATATATTTT. The genes are TRBV6-5 and TRBJ1-3; 8 nucleotides align to TRBD1. V trimming: 6 bases; J trimming: 5 bases; junction bases outside the gene matches: 9. Germline values: CDR1 MNHEY, CDR2 SVGAGI. This CDR3 comprises 15 residues.

This rearrangement joins TRBV5-6 to TRBJ1-6; 9 bases are shared with TRBD1. Germline V lookup: CDR1 SGHDT, CDR2 YYEEEE. The CDR3 is made up of 16 amino acids. The V gene end was trimmed by 0 bases and the J gene end by 9 bases; junction bases not matched to a gene: 7. CDR3 sequence (DNA): TGTGCCAGCAGCTTGGAATACAGGGGGCTTAGTTCACCCCTCCACTTT. It yields the protein CASSLEYRGLSSPLHF. The full variable domain, in which reference TRBV5-6 and TRBJ1-6 provide the parts outside the CDR3, is DAGVTQSPTHLIKTRGQQVTLRCSPKSGHDTVSWYQQALGQGPQFIFQYYEEEERQRGNFPDRFSGHQFPNYSSELNVNALLLGDSALYLCASSLEYRGLSSPLHFGNGTRLTVT.

The chain couples TRBV15 to TRBJ1-2, with 10 bases aligning to TRBD1. CDR3 length equals 17 residues. Germline CDR1 and CDR2: LNHNV and YYDKDF (reference sequence). The V segment lost 1 base and the J segment 3 bases; nucleotides outside the gene matches: 8. CDR3: CATSRVRDRGLDYGYTF. The CDR3 coding sequence is TGTGCCACCAGCAGAGTTCGGGACAGGGGTCTAGACTATGGCTACACCTTC.

The chain combines TRBV28 with TRBJ2-2; D gene ambiguous. The V end lost 2 bases, the J end lost 6 bases, and 7 bases lay between the germline ends. The V gene's germline CDR1 is MDHEN and CDR2 SYDVKM. The CDR3 extends over 13 amino acids. CDR3 region: CASSLGGPGELFF. The CDR3 DNA reads TGTGCCAGCAGTTTAGGTGGCCCCGGGGAGCTGTTTTTT.

This clone was picked up a small number of times. This sequence joins TRBV18 and TRBJ1-2; D gene ambiguous. Germline CDR1 and CDR2: KGHSH and LQKENI. The CDR3 runs 15 residues. The germline V and J ends were trimmed by 6 bases and 4 bases, with 18 bases remaining between them. The CDR3: CASSLGFELIYGYTF. The CDR3 nucleotides are TGTGCCAGCTCGTTGGGATTTGAGCTCATCTATGGCTACACCTTC.

This sequence joins TRBV7-2 and TRBJ2-1, with 8 positions matching TRBD1. There are 16 residues in the CDR3. The trim removed 3 bases at V and 6 bases at J, leaving 10 bases unmatched. Germline CDR1 SGHTA, CDR2 FQGNSA. CDR3 loop: CASSFRGLDTSNEQFF. The CDR3 DNA follows: TGTGCCAGCAGCTTCAGGGGGCTCGATACCAGCAATGAGCAGTTCTTC.

The table lists this clone with a count of one. CDR3 sequence: CASSVERDRGNNEQFF. CDR3 bases: TGTGCCAGCAGCGTAGAAAGGGACAGGGGAAACAATGAGCAGTTCTTC. The J gene is TRBJ2-1, the V gene TRBV9, with TRBD1 matching 10 bases. The CDR3 has 16 residues. Per the germline V gene, CDR1 is SGDLS and CDR2 is YYNGEE. V lost 0 bases to trimming and J lost 5 bases; unmatched junction nucleotides: 5.

The chain is built from TRBV5-6 and TRBJ2-2, with D possibly matching TRBD2 (6 bases). The CDR3 length is 14 residues. Looked up from germline, CDR1 is SGHDT and CDR2 is YYEEEE. V lost 3 bases, J lost 3 bases, and 9 bases lay in between. Here the CDR3 reads CASSSGTYTGELFF. The CDR3 DNA follows: TGTGCCAGCAGCTCCGGGACTTACACCGGGGAGCTGTTTTTT.

The V and J genes are TRBV25-1 and TRBJ2-3, with D maybe TRBD2 (6 bases). This CDR3 spans 14 amino acids. V was trimmed by 6 bases and J by 1 base, leaving 11 bases between them. Germline values: CDR1 MGHDK, CDR2 SYGVNS. CDR3 amino acids: CASRGTGGTDTQYF. CDR3 bases: TGTGCCAGCAGGGGGACGGGAGGCACAGATACGCAGTATTTT. The full variable domain, completed using reference TRBV25-1 and TRBJ2-3, is EADIYQTPRYLVIGTGKKITLECSQTMGHDKMYWYQQDPGMELHLIHYSYGVNSTEKGDLSSESTVSRIRTEHFPLTLESARPSHTSQYLCASRGTGGTDTQYFGPGTRLTVL.

The chain combines TRBV5-1 with TRBJ1-4; D possibly corresponds to TRBD1 (6 bases). The CDR3 length is 14 residues. Trimming shortened V by 6 bases and J by 8 bases, and 17 bases separated the two germline ends. The germline gives CDR1 SGHRS, CDR2 YFSETQ. The CDR3 DNA sequence: TGCGCCAGCACCTCTGGGACACGGGACGAAAAACTGTTTTTT. As protein: CASTSGTRDEKLFF.

J is TRBJ2-5 and V is TRBV2; no clear D gene. CDR1 and CDR2 (germline): SNHLY, FYNNEI. The CDR3 sequence is 13 residues long. The V and J ends lost 7 bases and 4 bases respectively, with 13 bases between them. The CDR3 sequence is CASIPRVAETQYF. The CDR3 nucleotides read TGTGCCAGCATACCACGGGTGGCAGAGACCCAGTACTTC.

This chain uses TRBV7-2 with TRBJ2-6; a weak D match, TRBD1 (5 bases). V was shortened by 5 bases and J by 2 bases, with 10 bases between the two germline ends. The germline V gene has CDR1 SGHTA and CDR2 FQGNSA. CDR3 size: 15 residues. The CDR3 loop reads CASSRQGTGANVLTF. In DNA, the CDR3 is TGTGCCAGCAGCCGTCAGGGTACTGGGGCCAACGTCCTGACTTTC.

The gene calls are TRBV27 and TRBJ2-3; D is perhaps TRBD2 (5 bases). Between the trimmed V and J ends, which lost 9 bases and 0 bases, there was a span of 13 bases. Germline V gene data show CDR1 as MNHEY and CDR2 as SMNVEV (reference sequence). The CDR3 consists of 14 residues. The CDR3 reads CASQAGLSTDTQYF. CDR3 nucleotide sequence: TGTGCCAGTCAGGCTGGACTTAGCACAGATACGCAGTATTTT.

The rearrangement uses TRBV6-6 and TRBJ2-7; D unresolved. Germline V gives CDR1 MNHNY, CDR2 SVGAGI (reference sequence). Trimming took 2 bases from V and 6 from J, leaving 5 bases between them. The CDR3 runs to 11 residues. The CDR3 DNA follows: TGTGCCAGCAGTTACGGGTCCGAGCAGTACTTC. Its translation is CASSYGSEQYF.

The J gene is TRBJ2-3, the V gene TRBV4-3; 10 nucleotides align to TRBD1. J lost 3 bases, V lost 6 bases, and 6 bases had no gene match. This CDR3 region has 15 residues. From germline, CDR1 is LGHNA and CDR2 YSLEER. The CDR3 nucleotides are TGCGCCAGCAGACCCGGGACAGGGGAGACAGATACGCAGTATTTT. Protein product: CASRPGTGETDTQYF.

V and J are TRBV7-3 and TRBJ2-1, with D perhaps being TRBD1 or TRBD2 (5 bases each). The length of the CDR3 is 13 residues. The V end was cut by 3 bases, the J end by 9 bases, with 12 bases between. Germline V gene data show CDR1 as SGHTA and CDR2 as FQGTGA. The CDR3 nucleotides read TGTGCCAGCAGCTTCGGGACCGCGGGTGAGCAGTTCTTC. Amino acids: CASSFGTAGEQFF.

The gene calls are TRBV19 and TRBJ2-5; weak D call: TRBD2 (6 bases). The germline V and J ends were trimmed by 5 bases and 4 bases, with 20 bases remaining between them. The germline V gene has CDR1 LNHDA and CDR2 SQIVND (reference sequence). CDR3 length: 16 residues. The CDR3 nucleotides are TGTGCCAGTAGTGCTGGGACTGGCGGGGTGGGAGAGACCCAGTACTTC. Translating it yields CASSAGTGGVGETQYF.

This clone was found once. V and J are TRBV5-4 and TRBJ1-1; tentatively, D is TRBD1 (5 bases). Trimming took off 1 base at V and 8 bases at J, with 12 bases between the two ends. The CDR3 is 13 residues long. Per germline, CDR1 SGHNT and CDR2 YYREEE (reference sequence). CDR3 amino acids: CASSLRGGGEAFF. In nucleotides, the CDR3 is TGTGCCAGCAGCTTGCGGGGCGGAGGGGAAGCTTTCTTT. Full variable domain (missing parts from reference TRBV5-4 and TRBJ1-1): ETGVTQSPTHLIKTRGQQVTLRCSSQSGHNTVSWYQQALGQGPQFIFQYYREEENGRGNFPPRFSGLQFPNYSSELNVNALELDDSALYLCASSLRGGGEAFFGQGTRLTVV.

V and J are TRBV28 and TRBJ2-1, with 9 bases fitting TRBD1. This CDR3 has 16 residues. Germline lookup yields CDR1 MDHEN and CDR2 SYDVKM. The J segment lost 5 bases and the V segment lost 4 bases, leaving 9 bases of the junction unmatched. CDR3 nucleotides: TGTGCCAGCAGTTCGATTGGGACAGGGATTGACAATGAGCAGTTCTTC. Translating it yields CASSSIGTGIDNEQFF. The full variable domain, in which reference TRBV28 and TRBJ2-1 provide the parts outside the CDR3, is DVKVTQSSRYLVKRTGEKVFLECVQDMDHENMFWYRQDPGLGLRLIYFSYDVKMKEKGDIPEGYSVSREKKERFSLILESASTNQTSMYLCASSSIGTGIDNEQFFGPGTRLTVL.

This chain joins TRBV10-3 and TRBJ1-3; D gene uncertain. Germline CDR1 and CDR2: ENHRY and SYGVKD. This CDR3 has 15 amino acids. The V gene lost 6 bases and the J gene lost 2 bases, with 14 bases spanning the gap. CDR3 region: CAIRTRPGPGNTIYF. CDR3 nucleotides: TGTGCCATCAGGACACGTCCAGGTCCTGGAAACACCATATATTTT.

V is TRBV4-1 and J is TRBJ2-1; 9 bases are shared with TRBD2. The CDR3 loop spans 14 amino acids. Trimming cost V 4 bases and J 5 bases; bases outside gene matches: 3. Looked up from germline, CDR1 is MGHRA and CDR2 is YSYEKL. In DNA form, the CDR3 reads TGCGCCAGCAGCCGACTAGCGGAAAACAATGAGCAGTTCTTC. Its protein product is CASSRLAENNEQFF.

The chain has TRBV5-1 and TRBJ1-5; D may be TRBD1 (5 bases). From germline, CDR1 is SGHRS and CDR2 YFSETQ. V was cut by 0 bases and J by 0 bases, with 10 bases left in between. The CDR3 spans 16 residues. The CDR3 nucleotides are TGCGCCAGCAGCTTGGTATGGGGGTATAGCAATCAGCCCCAGCATTTT. This codes for CASSLVWGYSNQPQHF.

This chain joins TRBV9 and TRBJ2-1; the match to TRBD2 covers 7 bases. Trimming cost V 4 bases and J 7 bases; bases outside gene matches: 11. The CDR3 totals 15 residues. Germline CDR1 reads SGDLS; CDR2 reads YYNGEE. The CDR3 nucleotides are TGTGCCAGCAGCCCCCGGACTAGTGGGGGGAATGAGCAGTTCTTC. It translates to CASSPRTSGGNEQFF.

This clone has just one count. The chain recombines TRBV30 with TRBJ1-2; D is unclear. In germline, CDR1 is GTSNPN, CDR2 SVGIG (reference sequence). This CDR3 comprises 13 residues. Deletions cut 1 base from V and 2 bases from J, with 8 bases between. The CDR3 nucleotides read TGTGCCTGGAGTGCCTTGCGGAACTATGGCTACACCTTC. Its protein product is CAWSALRNYGYTF.

In its sample, this clone was seen a few times. This chain joins TRBV11-3 and TRBJ2-1; 7 positions match TRBD1. The CDR3 is 15 residues long. Losses at the gene ends were 6 bases for V and 3 bases for J; bases not matched to a gene: 8. CDR1 is SGHNT, CDR2 YENEEA, per germline. Here the CDR3 DNA reads TGTGCCAGCAGTCGTACGGACAGGAACTACAATGAGCAGTTCTTC. Protein: CASSRTDRNYNEQFF. Complete variable domain (other parts from reference TRBV11-3 and TRBJ2-1): EAGVVQSPRYKIIEKKQPVAFWCNPISGHNTLYWYLQNLGQGPELLIRYENEEAVDDSQLPKDRFSAERLKGVDSTLKIQPAELGDSAVYLCASSRTDRNYNEQFFGPGTRLTVL.

The genes are TRBV6-5 and TRBJ2-7; tentatively, D is TRBD2 (6 bases). V lost 6 bases and J lost 4, with 16 bases in between. The CDR3 length is 14 residues. Germline V gene sequence: CDR1 MNHEY, CDR2 SVGAGI. In nucleotides, the CDR3 is TGTGCCAGCAGAAAGAAGTCAGGGAGGTACGAGCAGTACTTC. This codes for CASRKKSGRYEQYF.

With respect to this clone: One end of the junction fails to match germline, which may point to a read error. The DNA for the CDR3 is TGCAGCGTTGCGGGGGACTCCAACGAGCAGTACTTC. This codes for CSVAGDSNEQYF. V gene TRBV29-1 combines with J gene TRBJ2-7, with D possibly being TRBD2 (6 bases). This CDR3 region has 12 residues. CDR1 and CDR2 from the germline V gene are SQVTM and ANQGSEA.

The chain has TRBV30 and TRBJ1-6; no reliable D call. V lost 3 bases and J 9 bases, leaving 15 bases between the germline ends. The germline gives CDR1 GTSNPN, CDR2 SVGIG (reference sequence). The CDR3 contains 14 residues. The CDR3 bases are TGTGCCTGGAGCCCCGGCAGGTGGGGTTCACCCCTCCACTTT. Translation gives CAWSPGRWGSPLHF.